The 30 T cell receptor beta chains given below trace back to one sample, sequenced in a study of PD-L1 blockade in urothelial cancer. Assay used: immunoSEQ multiplex PCR; TCRdb lists only in-frame clones, some missing. The table records about 43,000 clones, around 81% of them present only once. Time point noted: pretreatment peripheral blood. The sample in question was PBMCs, obtained around atezolizumab (anti-PD-L1) treatment. Receptors originate from a man aged 55 to 70 with urothelial cancer.

The count of this clone is one. The J gene is TRBJ2-2, the V gene TRBV7-2; D unresolved. The germline V gene encodes CDR1 SGHTA and CDR2 FQGNSA. The V gene lost 3 bases and the J gene lost 0 bases, with 8 bases spanning the gap. The CDR3 has 15 residues. CDR3 bases: TGTGCCAGCAGCTTGGGCACCTCGAACACCGGGGAGCTGTTTTTT. This translates into CASSLGTSNTGELFF.

This chain connects TRBV30 to TRBJ1-2; D gene ambiguous. The V end was cut by 8 bases, the J end by 5 bases, with 18 bases between. The CDR3 contains 13 residues. Germline V lookup: CDR1 GTSNPN, CDR2 SVGIG (reference sequence). The CDR3 DNA reads as TGTGCCGCCATAGCACCCGGCGGGTATGGCTACACCTTC. It encodes CAAIAPGGYGYTF.

V usage is TRBV28 and J usage is TRBJ2-7; TRBD2 is a possible D gene (6 bases). The germline V gene encodes CDR1 MDHEN and CDR2 SYDVKM. V dropped 2 bases and J dropped 2 bases, with 13 bases sitting between them. The CDR3 consists of 15 residues. The CDR3 spells CASSLGTLFTYEQYF. In nucleotides, the CDR3 is TGTGCCAGCAGTTTAGGGACTCTCTTTACCTACGAGCAGTACTTC. Full variable domain (rest looked up from reference TRBV28 and TRBJ2-7): DVKVTQSSRYLVKRTGEKVFLECVQDMDHENMFWYRQDPGLGLRLIYFSYDVKMKEKGDIPEGYSVSREKKERFSLILESASTNQTSMYLCASSLGTLFTYEQYFGPGTRLTVT.

The V call is TRBV2, the J call TRBJ2-1, with 15 bases aligning to TRBD2. The CDR3 runs 16 residues. Germline CDR1 is SNHLY and CDR2 is FYNNEI. V was pared by 7 bases and J by 1 base, with 2 bases of the junction left unmatched. The CDR3 coding sequence is TGTGCCAGCAAGGGACTAGCGGGGGGATCCTACAATGAGCAGTTCTTC. Translation gives CASKGLAGGSYNEQFF.

The V call is TRBV19, the J call TRBJ1-5, with a tentative D call TRBD1 (5 bases). From germline, CDR1 is LNHDA and CDR2 SQIVND (reference sequence). The CDR3 consists of 15 residues. V gave up 4 bases and J gave up 4 bases, with 14 bases separating them. CDR3 in amino acids: CASSTTGLGNQPQHF. The CDR3 DNA reads as TGTGCCAGTAGTACTACAGGCCTCGGAAATCAGCCCCAGCATTTT.

The chain links TRBV7-2 to TRBJ2-7; 12 nucleotides match TRBD1. CDR1 and CDR2 from the germline V gene are SGHTA and FQGNSA. The CDR3 runs 15 residues. J was trimmed by 7 bases and V by 3 bases; bases with no gene match: 7. The CDR3 nucleotides are TGTGCCAGCAGCTTTGGGACAGGGGGCGCGTATGAGCAGTACTTC. It is translated as CASSFGTGGAYEQYF.

The chain is built from TRBV7-9 and TRBJ2-7; 12 bases agree with TRBD1. V shed 5 bases, J shed 9 bases, and the junction held 11 bases outside the gene matches. Germline CDR1 and CDR2: SEHNR and FQNEAQ (reference sequence). There are 15 residues in the CDR3. CDR3 sequence reads: CASSHAGTGGQGQYF. In nucleotides, the CDR3 is TGTGCCAGCAGCCACGCCGGGACAGGGGGCCAAGGGCAGTACTTC.

This chain connects TRBV2 to TRBJ2-7; D possibly corresponds to TRBD2 (5 bases). Germline lookup yields CDR1 SNHLY and CDR2 FYNNEI. The CDR3 has 12 residues. Deletions cut 8 bases from V and 5 bases from J, with 13 bases between. The CDR3 sequence is CASRPTSHEQYF. CDR3 DNA: TGTGCCAGCCGGCCTACTAGTCACGAGCAGTACTTC.

The chain uses TRBV19 and TRBJ2-7, with 8 nucleotides matching TRBD1. Germline CDR1 is LNHDA and CDR2 is SQIVND (reference sequence). The CDR3 length is 15 residues. Trimming at V came to 6 bases and at J to 4 bases, leaving 11 bases not matched to a gene. CDR3 region: CASRNQNRGSYEQYF. CDR3 nucleotides: TGTGCCAGTAGAAACCAAAACAGGGGGTCGTACGAGCAGTACTTC.

The chain joins TRBV6-6 to TRBJ2-3; a weak D match, TRBD1 (5 bases). This CDR3 comprises 12 residues. Germline lookup yields CDR1 MNHNY and CDR2 SVGAGI (reference sequence). V dropped 10 bases and J dropped 5 bases, with 13 bases sitting between them. CDR3 in amino acids: CATRQDIDTQYF. In DNA form, the CDR3 reads TGTGCCACCAGGCAGGACATAGATACGCAGTATTTT.

The chain uses TRBV5-4 and TRBJ2-3; D remains unclear. CDR3 length: 16 residues. Trimming took off 2 bases at V and 0 bases at J, with 13 bases between the two ends. Germline V gene data show CDR1 as SGHNT and CDR2 as YYREEE (reference sequence). This CDR3 is CASSFLAVRSTDTQYF. CDR3 nucleotides: TGTGCCAGCAGCTTCTTGGCGGTGCGGAGCACAGATACGCAGTATTTT.

The gene calls are TRBV5-8 and TRBJ1-5, with D possibly being TRBD1 (6 bases). The germline V gene has CDR1 SGHTS and CDR2 YDEGEE. CDR3 length equals 15 residues. V gave up 0 bases and J gave up 3 bases, with 10 bases separating them. Here the CDR3 reads CASSLEGHINQPQHF. The CDR3 coding sequence is TGTGCCAGCAGCTTGGAGGGACACATCAATCAGCCCCAGCATTTT.

The chain uses TRBV5-1 and TRBJ2-3, with 8 nucleotides matching TRBD2. The CDR3 consists of 15 residues. Per the germline V gene, CDR1 is SGHRS and CDR2 is YFSETQ. V lost 4 bases and J lost 7; bases outside the gene matches: 11. In DNA form, the CDR3 reads TGCGCCAGCAGCCCCGGGGGGGCGGGTGAATATACGCAGTATTTT. Its protein is CASSPGGAGEYTQYF.

CDR3 amino acids: CASRLTGANEKLFF. The CDR3 region has the DNA TGTGCCAGCAGGTTGACAGGGGCTAATGAAAAACTGTTTTTT. The V gene is TRBV11-2, the J gene TRBJ1-4, with 8 bases aligning to TRBD1. The J segment lost 3 bases and the V segment lost 6 bases, leaving 3 bases of the junction unmatched. Germline CDR1 is SGHAT and CDR2 is FQNNGV. The CDR3 is 14 amino acids.

This rearrangement joins TRBV5-1 to TRBJ1-5; TRBD1 matches 7 bases. The V gene end was trimmed by 4 bases and the J gene end by 7 bases; junction bases not matched to a gene: 5. Germline CDR1 and CDR2: SGHRS and YFSETQ. There are 13 residues in the CDR3. The CDR3 reads CASSRDSQQPQHF. In nucleotides, the CDR3 is TGCGCCAGCAGCAGGGACAGTCAACAGCCCCAGCATTTT.

The V and J genes are TRBV7-9 and TRBJ2-1, with 8 bases aligning to TRBD2. The CDR3 runs 15 residues. The V and J ends lost 4 bases and 7 bases, in that order; junction bases with no gene match: 9. Looked up from germline, CDR1 is SEHNR and CDR2 is FQNEAQ (reference sequence). CDR3 region: CASSWRGVIRNEQFF. CDR3 sequence (DNA): TGTGCCAGCAGCTGGCGGGGGGTTATAAGAAATGAGCAGTTCTTC.

The chain carries TRBV4-3 and TRBJ2-5; no reliable D call. In germline, CDR1 is LGHNA, CDR2 YSLEER. V shed 2 bases and J shed 5 bases, with 9 bases lying between them. The CDR3 runs to 13 residues. The CDR3 DNA is TGCGCCAGCAGCCAAAACACCTTTGAGACCCAGTACTTC. Residues: CASSQNTFETQYF.

This clone came up once. The rearrangement uses TRBV4-1 and TRBJ1-1; 8 bases match TRBD1. The CDR3 contains 15 residues. V shed 0 bases, J shed 3 bases, and the junction held 3 bases outside the gene matches. Germline CDR1 MGHRA, CDR2 YSYEKL. As DNA, the CDR3 is TGCGCCAGCAGCCAAGAAGTGACAGGGGACACTGAAGCTTTCTTT. Its protein product is CASSQEVTGDTEAFF.

This chain uses TRBV6-1 with TRBJ2-2; no firm D call. Germline V lookup: CDR1 MNHNS, CDR2 SASEGT. The V end lost 6 bases, the J end lost 6 bases, and 8 bases lay between the germline ends. The CDR3 is 12 amino acids. Written as DNA, the CDR3 is TGTGCCAGCAGGTTTACGGCCGGGGAGCTGTTTTTT. Translating it yields CASRFTAGELFF.

This clone was seen just once. The rearrangement links TRBV7-8 to TRBJ1-4, with TRBD1 matching over 7 bases. This CDR3 has 14 amino acids. The V and J ends lost 4 bases and 10 bases, in that order; junction bases with no gene match: 9. The germline V gene encodes CDR1 SGHVS and CDR2 FQNEAQ. CDR3 bases: TGTGCCAGCAGCTCCCGGGACAGAGGAGGAAAACTGTTTTTT. This translates into CASSSRDRGGKLFF.

About this clone: Different DNA sequences within this sample yield the same CDR3. The chain links TRBV7-2 to TRBJ2-2; a possible D gene is TRBD2 (6 bases). The CDR3 has 13 amino acids. V lost 5 bases, J lost 6 bases, and 10 bases lay in between. Germline loops: CDR1 SGHTA, CDR2 FQGNSA. CDR3 region: CASSRPGAGELFF. The CDR3 DNA follows: TGTGCCAGCAGCCGACCGGGGGCCGGGGAGCTGTTTTTT.

J is TRBJ2-2 and V is TRBV28, with 11 bases lining up with TRBD1. V shed 4 bases, J shed 7 bases, and the junction held 14 bases outside the gene matches. CDR3 length equals 18 residues. CDR1 is MDHEN and CDR2 is SYDVKM in the germline V gene. The CDR3 sequence: CASSYLPVGQGVGGELFF. The CDR3 DNA is TGTGCCAGCAGTTACTTACCGGTGGGACAGGGGGTAGGCGGGGAGCTGTTTTTT.

The genes are TRBV7-8 and TRBJ2-1; TRBD1 matches at 7 bases. Germline CDR1 and CDR2: SGHVS and FQNEAQ. The CDR3 covers 19 residues. With V trimmed by 3 bases and J by 0 bases, 14 bases remained unmatched. The CDR3 DNA reads TGTGCCAGCAGCTTTCTCCTAGGGCAGGGGGAGAGCTCCTACAATGAGCAGTTCTTC. Translating gives CASSFLLGQGESSYNEQFF.

The chain joins TRBV19 to TRBJ2-3; D call uncertain. The CDR3 contains 13 residues. The germline V and J ends were trimmed by 3 bases and 6 bases, with 10 bases remaining between them. The germline CDR1 and CDR2 sequences are LNHDA and SQIVND (reference sequence). The CDR3 loop is CASSIYLSDTQYF. In nucleotides, the CDR3 is TGTGCCAGTAGTATTTATCTGTCTGATACGCAGTATTTT.

This clone was seen a handful of times. V is TRBV27 and J is TRBJ1-1; perhaps TRBD1 as D (5 bases). The CDR3 spans 14 residues. Germline loops: CDR1 MNHEY, CDR2 SMNVEV (reference sequence). V lost 4 bases, J lost 0 bases, and 9 bases lay in between. The CDR3 spells CASSSGYMNTEAFF. DNA of the CDR3: TGTGCCAGCAGTTCAGGGTACATGAACACTGAAGCTTTCTTT.

The chain carries TRBV7-2 and TRBJ1-6, with a weak D call TRBD1 (6 bases). This CDR3 is 13 amino acids long. Trimming pared 5 bases from V and 4 bases from J, leaving 6 bases between. CDR1 is SGHTA and CDR2 is FQGNSA in the germline V gene. The CDR3 here is CASSGQYNSPLHF. The CDR3 region has the DNA TGTGCCAGCAGCGGACAGTATAATTCACCCCTCCACTTT.

This clone was seen a handful of times. The J gene is TRBJ1-5, the V gene TRBV28; the D gene is possibly TRBD1 (6 bases). This CDR3 spans 15 amino acids. Germline CDR1 reads MDHEN; CDR2 reads SYDVKM. Trimming shortened V by 7 bases and J by 1 base, and 14 bases separated the two germline ends. The CDR3 nucleotides read TGTGCCAGCAACGACTTCGGACAGAGCAATCAGCCCCAGCATTTT. Its translation: CASNDFGQSNQPQHF.

This chain joins TRBV6-6 and TRBJ2-2; 8 bases agree with TRBD1. The CDR3 is made up of 14 amino acids. V lost 4 bases, J lost 6 bases, and 4 bases stayed unmatched. Per the germline V gene, CDR1 is MNHNY and CDR2 is SVGAGI (reference sequence). CDR3 loop: CASSLGQAAGELFF. For the CDR3, the DNA is TGTGCCAGCAGTTTGGGACAGGCGGCCGGGGAGCTGTTTTTT.

The chain carries TRBV9 and TRBJ2-4; 8 nucleotides line up with TRBD2. The CDR3 length is 15 residues. Trimming at V came to 0 bases and at J to 9 bases, leaving 8 bases not matched to a gene. The germline gives CDR1 SGDLS, CDR2 YYNGEE. The CDR3 region has the DNA TGTGCCAGCAGCGTAGGTCGGGGGGGGCCAAGCATTCAGTACTTC. As protein: CASSVGRGGPSIQYF. The full variable domain, rest sourced from reference TRBV9 and TRBJ2-4, is DSGVTQTPKHLITATGQRVTLRCSPRSGDLSVYWYQQSLDQGLQFLIQYYNGEERAKGNILERFSAQQFPDLHSELNLSSLELGDSALYFCASSVGRGGPSIQYFGAGTRLSVL.

About this clone: One end of the junction is discordant with germline, which a read error may explain. Different DNA sequences within this sample yield the same CDR3. This chain uses TRBV30 with TRBJ2-5; D is undetermined. The CDR3 has 11 amino acids. Germline V gene data show CDR1 as GTSNPN and CDR2 as SVGIG (reference sequence). CDR3 in amino acids: CAWSVSRPQYF. As DNA, the CDR3 is TGTGCCTGGAGTGTATCCAGGCCCCAATACTTC. Filled out from reference TRBV30 and TRBJ2-5, the complete variable domain reads SQTIHQWPATLVQPVGSPLSLECTVEGTSNPNLYWYRQAAGRGLQLLFYSVGIGQISSEVPQNLSASRPQDRQFILSSKKLLLSDSGFYLCAWSVSRPQYFGPGTRLLVL.